This entry lists 16 T cell receptor beta chains sequenced from one sample in a study of blood T cells in healthy people across ages. It was with a sample-barcoded 5' primer and a J-beta primer mix that a second PCR of roughly 7 to 12 cycles was run. TCRdb re-called the 5' RACE reads through MiXCR, storing one row per CDR3 protein. The table shows 850,000 to 1,300,000 distinct CDR3 sequences, with roughly 45% occurring only once. Source material: blood. These receptor sequences come from a woman aged 55-70 years in good health.

The rearrangement joins TRBV28 to TRBJ1-5; weak D call: TRBD1 (6 bases). V was clipped by 1 base and J by 3 bases, with 10 bases between them. The CDR3 spans 15 residues. In germline, CDR1 is MDHEN, CDR2 SYDVKM. The DNA of the CDR3 is TGTGCCAGCAGTTTATCGGGGGCGGACAATCAGCCCCAGCATTTT. It codes for CASSLSGADNQPQHF.

This chain joins TRBV12-3 or TRBV12-4 and TRBJ2-7, with 10 nucleotides matching TRBD1. V trimming: 1 base; J trimming: 3 bases; junction bases outside the gene matches: 9. The CDR3 has 17 amino acids. CDR3 in DNA: TGTGCCAGCAGTTTAGTAGTCAGACAGGGGGCTATCTACGAGCAGTACTTC. Encoded protein: CASSLVVRQGAIYEQYF.

This clonotype appeared a few times. The chain recombines TRBV5-1 with TRBJ2-7; TRBD1 matches 9 bases. CDR1 is SGHRS, CDR2 YFSETQ, per germline. This CDR3 is built from 15 residues. V was pared by 4 bases and J by 5 bases, with 10 bases of the junction left unmatched. Written as DNA, the CDR3 is TGCGCCAGCAGCCCGGGGGACGGGACAGGGAACGAGCAGTACTTC. Protein sequence: CASSPGDGTGNEQYF.

This clonotype turned up a few times. The chain joins TRBV11-2 to TRBJ2-4, with D maybe TRBD2 (6 bases). The DNA end is a closer match to TRBJ2-7, so the J assignment may be wrong. This CDR3 region has 13 residues. Germline CDR1 and CDR2: SGHAT and FQNNGV. CDR3 nucleotide sequence: TGTGCCAGCAGCTTAGCGGGAGTAACCGAGCAGTACTTC. It encodes CASSLAGVTEQYF.

The chain combines TRBV29-1 with TRBJ1-2; D is ambiguous. CDR1 is SQVTM, CDR2 ANQGSEA, per germline. V was clipped by 3 bases and J by 4 bases, with 9 bases between them. CDR3 length: 12 amino acids. The DNA of the CDR3 is TGCAGCGTTGATTCACTCCCCTATGGCTACACCTTC. Protein: CSVDSLPYGYTF.

In regard to this clonotype: A much larger clone is a single base away; this may be a read error. The rearrangement uses TRBV3-1 and TRBJ2-7; 11 bases fit TRBD2. The J call may be in error: the DNA end matches TRBJ2-5 better. Germline V lookup: CDR1 LGHDT, CDR2 YNNKEL (reference sequence). The CDR3 is 18 amino acids. The CDR3 protein is CASSREELAGGPVRTQYF. CDR3 coding DNA: TGTGCCAGCAGCCGAGAGGAGCTAGCGGGAGGCCCAGTAAGGACCCAGTACTTC.

The chain links TRBV9 to TRBJ2-1, with a weak D call TRBD2 (5 bases). The CDR3 covers 14 residues. Germline V CDR1 and CDR2: SGDLS, YYNGEE. Between the trimmed V and J ends, which lost 0 bases and 6 bases, there was a span of 10 bases. The CDR3 sequence: CASSVGGVSNEQFF. CDR3 nucleotides: TGTGCCAGCAGCGTAGGGGGAGTCAGCAATGAGCAGTTCTTC.

The rearrangement joins TRBV5-1 to TRBJ2-4; D perhaps matches TRBD1 (5 bases). The J call may be mistaken, given a closer DNA end match to TRBJ2-7. CDR1 is SGHRS and CDR2 is YFSETQ in the germline V gene. The CDR3 consists of 15 residues. In DNA form, the CDR3 reads TGCGCCAGCAGCTCGTCGGACACGAATCAGGACGAGCAGTACTTC. It yields the protein CASSSSDTNQDEQYF.

The genes are TRBV11-2 and TRBJ2-1, with 12 bases identical to TRBD2. The CDR3 has 18 residues. V trimming: 5 bases; J trimming: 0 bases; junction bases outside the gene matches: 8. Germline lookup yields CDR1 SGHAT and CDR2 FQNNGV. The DNA for the CDR3 is TGTGCCAGCAGCCCGCGGACTAGCGGGATCCGCTCCTACAATGAGCAGTTCTTC. Its translation is CASSPRTSGIRSYNEQFF.

This chain connects TRBV2 to TRBJ2-1; 11 positions match TRBD2. Germline V gene data show CDR1 as SNHLY and CDR2 as FYNNEI. This CDR3 comprises 14 residues. The V and J ends lost 4 bases and 9 bases, in that order; junction bases with no gene match: 5. CDR3 sequence reads: CASSALAGVSEQFF. Here the CDR3 DNA reads TGTGCCAGCAGTGCACTAGCGGGAGTCAGTGAGCAGTTCTTC.

The table lists this clonotype with a few counts. The genes are TRBV7-2 and TRBJ1-1; 7 positions match TRBD1. Germline CDR1 SGHTA, CDR2 FQGNSA. The CDR3 sequence is 16 residues long. V lost 5 bases and J lost 0; bases outside the gene matches: 9. The CDR3 sequence: CASSPRPDRMNTEAFF. The DNA of the CDR3 is TGTGCCAGCAGCCCACGGCCGGACAGGATGAACACTGAAGCTTTCTTT.

This rearrangement joins TRBV20-1 to TRBJ2-5; 11 bases are a match to TRBD1. Trimming removed 0 bases from V and 11 bases from J; junction bases left unmatched: 11. Germline values: CDR1 DFQATT, CDR2 SNEGSKA (reference sequence). There are 15 residues in the CDR3. For the CDR3, the DNA is TGCAGTGCTAGAGATCTCGGCGGGACAGGGGGAGGGCAGTACTTC. As protein: CSARDLGGTGGGQYF.

This clonotype has a handful of counts. This rearrangement joins TRBV20-1 to TRBJ2-7; D is undetermined. The CDR3 length is 14 residues. Germline lookup yields CDR1 DFQATT and CDR2 SNEGSKA (reference sequence). Trimming pared 0 bases from V and 7 bases from J, leaving 16 bases between. This CDR3 reads CSARDPWAPKEQYF. For the CDR3, the DNA is TGCAGTGCTAGAGATCCTTGGGCACCTAAAGAGCAGTACTTC.

Only a few counts were recorded for this clonotype. The rearrangement links TRBV20-1 to TRBJ2-7; TRBD2 is a possible D gene (6 bases). Trimming cost V 0 bases and J 3 bases, with 15 bases left between them. Per germline, CDR1 DFQATT and CDR2 SNEGSKA (reference sequence). The CDR3 extends over 15 amino acids. The CDR3 bases are TGCAGTGCTAGAGAGGCGTCGGGAGTCCGCTACGAGCAGTACTTC. Protein: CSAREASGVRYEQYF.

This clonotype has at least ten counts. The rearrangement links TRBV12-3 or TRBV12-4 to TRBJ2-7; D not resolved. The V end lost 1 base, the J end lost 0 bases, and 7 bases lay between the germline ends. CDR3 length: 14 residues. The CDR3 here is CASSLGQLSYEQYF. The DNA for the CDR3 is TGTGCCAGCAGTTTAGGGCAGCTCTCCTACGAGCAGTACTTC.

The chain couples TRBV7-9 to TRBJ2-7; 10 nucleotides agree with TRBD1. The J segment lost 8 bases and the V segment lost 5 bases, leaving 9 bases of the junction unmatched. The CDR3 is 14 residues long. CDR1 is SEHNR and CDR2 is FQNEAQ in the germline V gene (reference sequence). CDR3: CASSARDRGNKQYF. CDR3 bases: TGTGCCAGCAGCGCCCGGGACAGGGGAAACAAGCAGTACTTC.